This T cell receptor (beta chain) is drawn from a study of a mutant IDH1 vaccine in newly diagnosed glioma. Study-level background: Vaccinations, eight in total, occurred in weeks 1, 3, 5, 7, 11, 15, 19, 23. With temozolomide cycles, or 4-6 weeks after radiotherapy alone, vaccination was started. Patients previously underwent radiotherapy, temozolomide, or both, and most underwent both.

Method: immunoSEQ multiplex PCR; TCRdb's copy keeps in-frame clones and lacks some. The table records roughly 29,000 clones, around 80% of them present only once. Time point meaning: week 23, last vaccination. The investigators gave 300 ug of mutant IDH1 20-mer peptide in each vaccine dose, together with topical imiquimod. Points on this clone: As yet, its antigen is unknown.

Unmatched junction bases numbered 8, after V lost 3 bases and J lost 3 bases. Germline-derived CDR1 and CDR2 are SGHTA and FQGNSA. This CDR3 has 15 residues. The receptor was derived from a young woman with glioma. The specimen was PBMCs, collected from a glioma patient whose treatment included an IDH1 peptide vaccine. The chain has TRBV7-2 and TRBJ2-7; 7 bases are shared with TRBD2. In nucleotides, the CDR3 is TGTGCCAGCAGCTTGCGGGACTACCGCGACTACGAGCAGTACTTC. It codes for CASSLRDYRDYEQYF.